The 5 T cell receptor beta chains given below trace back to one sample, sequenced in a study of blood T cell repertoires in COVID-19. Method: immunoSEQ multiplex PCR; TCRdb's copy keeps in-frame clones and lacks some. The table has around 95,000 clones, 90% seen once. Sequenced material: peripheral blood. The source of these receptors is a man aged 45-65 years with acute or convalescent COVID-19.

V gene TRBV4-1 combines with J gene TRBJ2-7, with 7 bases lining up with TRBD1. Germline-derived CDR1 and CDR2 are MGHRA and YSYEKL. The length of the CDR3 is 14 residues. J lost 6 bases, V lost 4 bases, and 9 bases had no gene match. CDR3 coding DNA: TGCGCCAGCAGCCTGGAAGGGACAGAGACCGAGCAGTACTTC. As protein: CASSLEGTETEQYF.

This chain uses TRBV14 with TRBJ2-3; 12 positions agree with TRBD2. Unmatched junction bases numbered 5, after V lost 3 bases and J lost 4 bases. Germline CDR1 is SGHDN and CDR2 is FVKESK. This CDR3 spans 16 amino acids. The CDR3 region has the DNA TGTGCCAGCAGCCAGCGAGGACTAGCGGGACCAGATACGCAGTATTTT. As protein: CASSQRGLAGPDTQYF. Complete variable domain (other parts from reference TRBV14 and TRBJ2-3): EAGVTQFPSHSVIEKGQTVTLRCDPISGHDNLYWYRRVMGKEIKFLLHFVKESKQDESGMPNNRFLAERTGGTYSTLKVQPAELEDSGVYFCASSQRGLAGPDTQYFGPGTRLTVL.

CDR3 DNA: TGCGCCAGCAGCCAAGGGAGCGGGGGTTTCTACAATGAGCAGTTCTTC. Encoded protein: CASSQGSGGFYNEQFF. The chain links TRBV4-3 to TRBJ2-1, with 8 positions matching TRBD2. Unmatched junction bases numbered 5, after V lost 1 base and J lost 3 bases. The CDR3 totals 16 residues. Germline lookup yields CDR1 LGHNA and CDR2 YSLEER.

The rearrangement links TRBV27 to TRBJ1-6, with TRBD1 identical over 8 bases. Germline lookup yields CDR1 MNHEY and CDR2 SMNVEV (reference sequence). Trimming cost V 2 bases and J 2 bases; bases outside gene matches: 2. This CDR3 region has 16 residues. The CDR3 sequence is CASSLTGGTYNSPLHF. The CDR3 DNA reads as TGTGCCAGCAGTTTAACAGGGGGGACCTATAATTCACCCCTCCACTTT.

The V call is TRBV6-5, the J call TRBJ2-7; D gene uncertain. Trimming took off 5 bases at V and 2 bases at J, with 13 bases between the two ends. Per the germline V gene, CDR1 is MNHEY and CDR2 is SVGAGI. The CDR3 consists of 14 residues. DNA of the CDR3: TGTGCCAGCAGTCCCTTCGGGTTCCCCTACGAGCAGTACTTC. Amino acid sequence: CASSPFGFPYEQYF.